This T cell receptor beta chain emerged from a study of T cell repertoires in cytomegalovirus infection (dated by TCRdb to the late 2010s). As for the study more broadly: Donor HLA type was relevant to the analysis, as public TCR beta signatures indicated carriage of CMV infection together with the matching HLA type.

In its sample, this clonotype was seen a few times. The specificity of this receptor is unknown. Base qualities are not provided; no much larger clone lies one nucleotide away. Results and caveats for the whole study, not just this receptor: Cumulative frequency of public TCR beta family members discriminated carriers of CMV infection plus the relevant HLA type in this cohort and an independent approximately 400-donor cohort. The ex vivo response was dominated by HLA-C-restricted CMV-specific TCR beta clonotypes, and the single most frequent clonotype in two of eight donors was supplied by these HLA-C-restricted clonotypes.

From the cysteine through the phenylalanine, the CDR3 covers 15 amino acids. Just CDR3 DNA is preserved here, 45 bases in frame from base 1. Via the germline V gene, CDR1 is MNHEY and CDR2 SVGEGT. A distance of 22 bases separates the germline ends of V and J, which lose 7 bases and 9 bases respectively. The reads were generated on an Illumina HiSeq 1500. Using fastp trimming at Q25 and MiXCR clonotype assembly, TCRdb reanalyzed the public sequencing data and kept in-frame beta chains. When rows share a CDR3 protein, they turn into one entry using the most common DNA and genes. For this sample there are approximately 170,000 distinct CDR3 sequences; approximately 17% appear just once. The ten most abundant clones make up approximately 18% of the sample.

The source material was CD8+ T cells from PBMCs. The chain is assembled from TRBV6-2 or TRBV6-3 and TRBJ2-1; TRBD2 is perhaps the D gene, given 5 matching bases. The source of this sequence is a human donor in good health (CMV status not recorded). Some clones in this sample may be carry-over from other donors' samples. DNA sequence: TGTGCCAGCACCCCCCGAAGCGGAAGGGCAGGTGAGCAGTTCTTC. This translates into CASTPRSGRAGEQFF.